The 17 T cell receptor beta chains in this list originate from one sample, sequenced in a study of T cells of healthy individuals. TCRdb reprocessed the 5' RACE reads with MiXCR, giving one entry per CDR3 protein. The sample consists of 90,000 to 100,000 distinct CDR3 sequences, 15% to 20% of them appearing once. These receptors came from a human donor in good health.

The chain employs TRBV7-9 and TRBJ2-7, with unresolved D. The CDR3 has 11 amino acids. Germline V gene sequence: CDR1 SEHNR, CDR2 FQNEAQ (reference sequence). V gave up 5 bases and J gave up 5 bases, with 7 bases separating them. CDR3 in amino acids: CASSPQHEQYF. CDR3 sequence (DNA): TGTGCCAGCAGCCCCCAGCACGAGCAGTACTTC.

This chain joins TRBV20-1 and TRBJ2-3, with 9 bases matching TRBD2. The germline CDR1 and CDR2 sequences are DFQATT and SNEGSKA (reference sequence). J was trimmed by 0 bases and V by 6 bases; bases with no gene match: 7. The CDR3 covers 15 residues. This CDR3 reads CSAVRRGGSTDTQYF. The CDR3 bases are TGCAGTGCCGTAAGGCGGGGGGGCAGCACAGATACGCAGTATTTT.

Many counts were recorded for this clonotype. J is TRBJ1-1 and V is TRBV28, with 10 nucleotides matching TRBD1. Germline V gene sequence: CDR1 MDHEN, CDR2 SYDVKM. J lost 11 bases, V lost 5 bases, and 14 bases had no gene match. The CDR3 totals 15 residues. This CDR3 reads CASSPGTGDRGKAFF. Here the CDR3 DNA reads TGTGCCAGCAGTCCCGGGACAGGGGATAGGGGGAAGGCTTTCTTT. Full variable domain (missing parts from reference TRBV28 and TRBJ1-1): DVKVTQSSRYLVKRTGEKVFLECVQDMDHENMFWYRQDPGLGLRLIYFSYDVKMKEKGDIPEGYSVSREKKERFSLILESASTNQTSMYLCASSPGTGDRGKAFFGQGTRLTVV.

This clonotype was seen ten or more times. This chain links TRBV27 with TRBJ2-1, with 10 nucleotides matching TRBD2. V gave up 5 bases and J gave up 0 bases; unmatched junction bases: 1. The CDR3 length is 15 residues. From germline, CDR1 is MNHEY and CDR2 SMNVEV (reference sequence). CDR3 bases: TGTGCCAGCAGTCTAGCGGGAGTCTCCTACAATGAGCAGTTCTTC. Translation gives CASSLAGVSYNEQFF.

This clonotype was seen at least ten times. The chain carries TRBV7-3 and TRBJ2-5, with 8 bases aligning to TRBD2. CDR1 is SGHTA, CDR2 FQGTGA, per germline. J lost 4 bases, V lost 5 bases, and 3 bases had no gene match. The CDR3 extends over 13 amino acids. The CDR3 DNA reads TGTGCCAGCAGCCGGACTAGCTTAGAGACCCAGTACTTC. Translated, it gives CASSRTSLETQYF.

This rearrangement joins TRBV7-6 to TRBJ1-1, with TRBD1 matching over 10 bases. The CDR3 sequence is 12 residues long. J lost 8 bases, V lost 6 bases, and 3 bases had no gene match. CDR1 SGHVS and CDR2 FNYEAQ come from the germline V gene. The CDR3 nucleotides read TGTGCCAGCAGGACAGGGGGCGGAGAAGCTTTCTTT. It is translated as CASRTGGGEAFF. The full variable domain, with the rest looked up from reference TRBV7-6 and TRBJ1-1, is GAGVSQSPRYKVTKRGQDVALRCDPISGHVSLYWYRQALGQGPEFLTYFNYEAQQDKSGLPNDRFSAERPEGSISTLTIQRTEQRDSAMYRCASRTGGGEAFFGQGTRLTVV.

The CDR3 DNA sequence: TGCGCCAGCACTCCCAGGGGATGCGCCGAGGGGAACACTGAAGCTTTCTTT. This encodes CASTPRGCAEGNTEAFF. V gene TRBV10-1 combines with J gene TRBJ1-1; perhaps TRBD1 as D (6 bases). The CDR3 length is 17 residues. Germline lookup yields CDR1 WNHNN and CDR2 SYGVQD (reference sequence). V lost 7 bases and J lost 1, with 22 bases in between.

The CDR3 sequence is CASSHGQGWNEQFF. Written as DNA, the CDR3 is TGTGCCAGCAGCCATGGACAGGGGTGGAATGAGCAGTTCTTC. The chain employs TRBV4-2 and TRBJ2-1, with TRBD1 matching over 9 bases. Germline-derived CDR1 and CDR2 are LGHNA and YNFKEQ. The CDR3 extends over 14 amino acids. V was clipped by 3 bases and J by 7 bases; unmatched bases: 4.

The V and J genes are TRBV19 and TRBJ2-3; 7 bases map to TRBD1. Trimming at V came to 6 bases and at J to 6 bases, leaving 6 bases not matched to a gene. Per germline, CDR1 LNHDA and CDR2 SQIVND (reference sequence). CDR3 length: 13 amino acids. CDR3 coding DNA: TGTGCCAGTAGCTCAGGGGGTACCGATACGCAGTATTTT. Translated: CASSSGGTDTQYF.

The chain uses TRBV20-1 and TRBJ1-5; D not resolved. The germline V gene encodes CDR1 DFQATT and CDR2 SNEGSKA (reference sequence). V lost 3 bases, J lost 3 bases, and 21 bases lay in between. The CDR3 is 17 residues long. The CDR3: CSASYSDANQYNQPQHF. DNA for the CDR3: TGCAGTGCTAGTTACAGCGACGCCAACCAGTACAATCAGCCCCAGCATTTT.

There are many counts of this clonotype. V is TRBV15 and J is TRBJ1-4; a possible D gene is TRBD1 (5 bases). Germline V gene lookup returns CDR1 LNHNV and CDR2 YYDKDF (reference sequence). The V and J ends lost 0 bases and 6 bases respectively, with 11 bases between them. CDR3 length equals 15 residues. CDR3 protein: CATSRDRGWDEKLFF. Here the CDR3 DNA reads TGTGCCACCAGCAGAGATCGGGGGTGGGATGAAAAACTGTTTTTT. Supplemented by reference TRBV15 and TRBJ1-4, the full variable domain reads DAMVIQNPRYQVTQFGKPVTLSCSQTLNHNVMYWYQQKSSQAPKLLFHYYDKDFNNEADTPDNFQSRRPNTSFCFLDIRSPGLGDTAMYLCATSRDRGWDEKLFFGSGTQLSVL.

This clonotype was detected only a few times. This rearrangement joins TRBV7-2 to TRBJ2-1; D may match TRBD1 or TRBD2 (6 bases each). The V and J ends lost 7 bases and 7 bases respectively, with 17 bases between them. The CDR3 totals 14 residues. CDR1 is SGHTA, CDR2 FQGNSA, per germline. CDR3 region: CASTPYRGENEQFF. Written as DNA, the CDR3 is TGTGCCAGCACCCCTTATAGGGGGGAGAATGAGCAGTTCTTC.

This clonotype has more than one count but fewer than ten. The genes are TRBV6-2 or TRBV6-3 and TRBJ2-7; TRBD2 agrees at 8 bases. The V gene end was trimmed by 8 bases and the J gene end by 0 bases; junction bases not matched to a gene: 9. Germline V gene lookup returns CDR1 MNHEY and CDR2 SVGEGT. The CDR3 sequence is 15 residues long. The CDR3, as DNA: TGTGCCAGCGAGGTGGCCAGCGGGAGCTCCTACGAGCAGTACTTC. Translating gives CASEVASGSSYEQYF.

This clonotype was detected ten times or more. V usage is TRBV27 and J usage is TRBJ1-5; the match to TRBD1 covers 12 bases. J lost 6 bases, V lost 6 bases, and 9 bases had no gene match. Per the germline V gene, CDR1 is MNHEY and CDR2 is SMNVEV (reference sequence). The CDR3 loop spans 16 amino acids. The DNA for the CDR3 is TGTGCCAGCAGCACAGGGACAGGGGGCTATAGTCAGCCCCAGCATTTT. Translated, it gives CASSTGTGGYSQPQHF.

This clonotype was recorded at least ten times. The V and J genes are TRBV27 and TRBJ2-4; TRBD1 agrees at 10 bases. The CDR3 sequence is 14 residues long. Germline V gene lookup returns CDR1 MNHEY and CDR2 SMNVEV (reference sequence). After removal of 5 bases from V and 8 bases from J, the junction contained 6 bases not matched to a gene. The chain's CDR3 is CASSRQGARDIQYF. The CDR3 DNA reads TGTGCCAGCAGTAGACAGGGGGCGCGAGACATTCAGTACTTC.

The rearrangement links TRBV6-2 or TRBV6-3 to TRBJ1-1; 7 nucleotides match TRBD1. V shed 2 bases, J shed 5 bases, and the junction held 5 bases outside the gene matches. The CDR3 consists of 14 residues. Looked up from germline, CDR1 is MNHEY and CDR2 is SVGEGT. CDR3 in DNA: TGTGCCAGCAGTTACGTGGCCAGGGGGACTGAAGCTTTCTTT. Encoded protein: CASSYVARGTEAFF.

This clonotype was seen only a few times. The rearrangement links TRBV6-5 to TRBJ1-3; no definite D call. Trimming pared 2 bases from V and 2 bases from J, leaving 10 bases between. In germline, CDR1 is MNHEY, CDR2 SVGAGI. There are 15 residues in the CDR3. The CDR3 coding sequence is TGTGCCAGCAGTTACAACCGTAATGCTGGAAACACCATATATTTT. This codes for CASSYNRNAGNTIYF.